What follows is one T cell receptor beta chain and its context. The source of the sample is a study of T-cell memory formation after mild COVID-19. MiXCR, run by TCRdb on the 5' RACE reads, gives a single entry per CDR3 protein. The data hold 410,000 or so distinct CDR3 sequences, with about 25% observed a single time. This CDR3 is 13 amino acids long. Deletions cut 8 bases from V and 14 bases from J, with 24 bases between. Germline V gene lookup returns CDR1 PRHDT and CDR2 FYEKMQ (reference sequence). The chain carries TRBV13 and TRBJ1-2, with TRBD1 as a possible D gene (6 bases). The source is an adult woman who had mild COVID-19 (a few samples of this study predate the infection). Cell type and time point are not known. The sample was PBMCs or a T cell subset sorted from them (not recorded which). CDR3 protein: CASLYTGDTRQTF. The DNA of the CDR3 is TGTGCCAGCCTCTACACCGGGGACACCCGTCAAACCTTC. Using reference TRBV13 and TRBJ1-2 for the parts outside the CDR3, the full variable domain is AAGVIQSPRHLIKEKRETATLKCYPIPRHDTVYWYQQGPGQDPQFLISFYEKMQSDKGSIPDRFSAQQFSDYHSELNMSSLELGDSALYFCASLYTGDTRQTFGSGTRLTVV.